This TCR beta chain was captured in a study of T cell changes during pregnancy in multiple sclerosis. The data were produced by immunoSEQ multiplex PCR, yet TCRdb's version contains in-frame clones alone and is incomplete. The repertoire has more than 80,000 clones, more than 80% of them found once; the top ten carry over 1.5%. Germline assignment: CDR1 SGDLS and CDR2 YYNGEE. J was trimmed by 7 bases and V by 3 bases; bases with no gene match: 9. The CDR3 has 14 residues. The source of this sequence is a female donor with multiple sclerosis, enrolled in a pregnancy study. Sequencing used peripheral blood, obtained before pregnancy. V usage is TRBV9 and J usage is TRBJ2-7, with 8 bases lining up with TRBD1. CDR3 coding DNA: TGTGCCAGCAGCGCTCGGACAGGGTCAGAGGAGCAGTACTTC. It encodes CASSARTGSEEQYF.